The clone carrying this T cell receptor (beta chain) was found once. This sample was included in a study of shared clonotypes between healthy human individuals. For each subset, genomic DNA was distributed in equal portions over several immunoSEQ plates. Assay: immunoSEQ multiplex PCR; the TCRdb copy retains only in-frame clones and omits some. The sample contains around 1.4 million clones, around 98.5% of which appear only once. V dropped 1 base and J dropped 3 bases, with 13 bases sitting between them. CDR1 and CDR2 (germline): ENHRY, SYGVKD. The CDR3 runs 15 residues. This TCR came from a man between 25 and 39 years old in good health. V is TRBV10-3 and J is TRBJ2-7, with D tentatively TRBD1 (7 bases). The sequenced material came from naive CD4+ T cells sorted from blood. Regarding subset: CD45RA+ positively selected. Here the CDR3 DNA reads TGTGCCATCAGTGAGTTTACAGGGGAGGACTACGAGCAGTACTTC. Translated, it gives CAISEFTGEDYEQYF.